This TCR beta chain is drawn from a study of patients and donors after allogeneic stem cell transplantation (dated by TCRdb to 2020 to 2022). The library was built by means of RT-PCR. The instrument given in TCRdb is NextSeq 550. TCRdb reworked the public reads: Q25 trimming with fastp, MiXCR clone assembly, productive beta chains retained. A single entry per CDR3 protein holds the most common genes and DNA from its merged rows. In this sample the table shows roughly 230,000 distinct CDR3 sequences, over 12% of which occur a single time. The ten largest clones add up to 9.5% to 13% of the sample. In this sample, this clonotype turned up a few times. Its antigen remains undetermined. Per-nucleotide qualities are absent, and no much larger clonotype sits a single base away. Sample: blood, either unsorted or a sorted T cell fraction (not recorded which). The receptor was derived from a human donor who was either an allogeneic HSCT recipient or a stem cell or donor lymphocyte infusion donor (not recorded which). It is not recorded whose cells these are; they may come from a transplant donor.

Read as DNA, the sequence is TGCGCCAGCAGCCCTGAATTGGGACGCCCGAGGAATCAGCCCCAGCATTTT. Its product reads: CASSPELGRPRNQPQHF. The chain joins TRBV5-1 to TRBJ1-5; TRBD1 might be the D gene, on 5 matching bases. The germline V gene yields SGHRS for CDR1 and YFSETQ for CDR2. V is cut by 4 bases and J by 4 bases, and the space between the germline ends is 21 bases. The CDR3 numbers 17 residues from cysteine through phenylalanine. The DNA shown is the 51-base CDR3, in frame from base 1.